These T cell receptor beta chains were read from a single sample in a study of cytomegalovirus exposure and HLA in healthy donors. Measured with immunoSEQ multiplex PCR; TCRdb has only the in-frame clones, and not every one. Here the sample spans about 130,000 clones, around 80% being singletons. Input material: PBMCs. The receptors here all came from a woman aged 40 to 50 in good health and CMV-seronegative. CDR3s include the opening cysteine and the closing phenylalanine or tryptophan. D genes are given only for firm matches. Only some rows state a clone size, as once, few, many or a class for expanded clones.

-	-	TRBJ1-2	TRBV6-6	CASTRSEVWDGYTF	TGTGCCAGCACTAGGTCAGAGGTCTGGGATGGCTACACCTTC
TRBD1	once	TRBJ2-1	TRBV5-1	CASSLGTGGLEQFF	TGCGCCAGCAGCTTGGGGACAGGGGGCCTTGAGCAGTTCTTC
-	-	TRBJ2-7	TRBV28	CASSRLLPISTNDRPDYEQYF	TGTGCCAGCAGTCGACTTCTACCGATATCAACCAACGACAGGCCAGACTACGAGCAGTACTTC
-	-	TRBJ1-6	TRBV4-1	CASSQEGQRNSPLHF	TGCGCCAGCAGCCAAGAGGGACAACGAAATTCACCCCTCCACTTT
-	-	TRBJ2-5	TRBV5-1	CASSPGAASEGETQYF	TGCGCCAGCAGCCCCGGAGCGGCTAGCGAGGGGGAGACCCAGTACTTC
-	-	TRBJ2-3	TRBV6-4	CASSDSASPDTQYF	TGTGCCAGCAGCGATAGCGCGTCCCCAGATACGCAGTATTTT
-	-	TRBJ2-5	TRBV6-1	CASTGWGPQETQYF	TGTGCCAGCACCGGTTGGGGGCCTCAAGAGACCCAGTACTTC
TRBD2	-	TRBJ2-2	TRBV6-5	CASSYPFGGAAGELFF	TGTGCCAGCAGTTACCCCTTCGGGGGGGCGGCCGGGGAGCTGTTTTTT
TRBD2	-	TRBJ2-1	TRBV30	CAQTPGGSSYNEQFF	TGTGCCCAAACCCCCGGGGGGTCCTCCTACAATGAGCAGTTCTTC
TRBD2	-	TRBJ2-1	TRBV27	CASSWKASGSYEQFF	TGTGCCAGCAGTTGGAAGGCTAGCGGGAGCTATGAGCAGTTCTTC
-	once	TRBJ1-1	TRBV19	CASSIAVNTEAFF	TGTGCCAGTAGTATAGCAGTGAACACTGAAGCTTTCTTT
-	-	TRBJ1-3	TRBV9	CASSVADTSSSGNTIYF	TGTGCCAGCAGCGTAGCGGACACCTCGAGCTCTGGAAACACCATATATTTT
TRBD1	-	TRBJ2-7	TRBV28	CASSPGQGISEQYF	TGTGCCAGCAGCCCGGGACAGGGGATCTCCGAGCAGTACTTC
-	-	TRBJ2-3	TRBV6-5	CASTPGSTDTQYF	TGTGCCAGCACGCCAGGAAGCACAGATACGCAGTATTTT
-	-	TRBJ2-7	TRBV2	CATGGVADLYEQYF	TGTGCCACCGGTGGTGTAGCGGACCTGTACGAGCAGTACTTC
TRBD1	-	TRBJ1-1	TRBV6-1	CATVRGLTGNTEAFF	TGTGCCACCGTGAGGGGGCTGACAGGGAACACTGAAGCTTTCTTT
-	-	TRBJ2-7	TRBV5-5	CASSLAAGQRPYEQYF	TGTGCCAGCAGCTTGGCTGCGGGACAGAGACCCTACGAGCAGTACTTC
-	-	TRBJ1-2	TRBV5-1	CASSLGTEYGYTF	TGCGCCAGCAGCTTGGGGACAGAGTATGGCTACACCTTC
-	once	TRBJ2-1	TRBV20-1	CSVRAGNEQFF	TGCAGTGTACGAGCGGGCAATGAGCAGTTCTTC
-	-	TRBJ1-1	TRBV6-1	CASSEARAEAFF	TGTGCCAGCAGTGAAGCGAGGGCTGAAGCTTTCTTT
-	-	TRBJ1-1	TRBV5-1	CASSLSMNTEAFF	TGCGCCAGCAGCTTGTCCATGAACACTGAAGCTTTCTTT
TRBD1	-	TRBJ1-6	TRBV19	CATVDRGLQGNSPLHF	TGTGCCACCGTGGACAGGGGGCTACAGGGGAATTCACCCCTCCACTTT
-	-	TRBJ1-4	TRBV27	CASSLSAQGIGKLFF	TGTGCCAGCAGTTTATCGGCGCAGGGAATCGGAAAACTGTTTTTT
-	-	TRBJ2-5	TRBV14	CASSQWTQETQYF	TGTGCCAGCAGCCAGTGGACACAGGAGACCCAGTACTTC